This is a list of T cell receptor beta chains from one sample in a study of early T cells in non-severe SARS-CoV-2 infection. MiXCR was run by TCRdb on the 5' RACE reads, yielding one entry per CDR3 protein. The sample comprises 50,000 to 85,000 distinct CDR3 sequences, over 8% of which are singletons, and approximately 3% rests with the top ten. Sequencing was done on a sample of whole blood. The receptors originated from an adult who was a healthcare worker with PCR-confirmed SARS-CoV-2 infection or an uninfected control (not recorded which). CDR3s include the opening cysteine and the closing phenylalanine or tryptophan. The D gene is left open where the match is weak. Size is omitted from some rows. Given values are once, few, many or a class for expanded clones.

size: .; D: .; V: TRBV7-3; J: TRBJ2-2; DNA: TGTGCCACGGGACGTGACCAGACCGGGGAGCTGTTTTTT; CDR3: CATGRDQTGELFF
size: few; D: .; V: TRBV28; J: TRBJ2-1; DNA: TGTGCCAGCAGTGGACCCTACAATGAGCAGTTCTTC; CDR3: CASSGPYNEQFF
size: many; D: .; V: TRBV7-8; J: TRBJ2-3; DNA: TGTGCCAGCAGCACCCAAAGCACAGATACGCAGTATTTT; CDR3: CASSTQSTDTQYF
size: .; D: TRBD1; V: TRBV10-3; J: TRBJ2-7; DNA: TGTGCCATCAGTGACCCGACAGGGGTCGAGCAGTACTTC; CDR3: CAISDPTGVEQYF
size: .; D: TRBD2; V: TRBV5-1; J: TRBJ2-3; DNA: TGCGCCAGCAGCTTTGGGCCTTCTAGCGGGAGGTCAGATACGCAGTATTTT; CDR3: CASSFGPSSGRSDTQYF
size: many; D: TRBD2; V: TRBV12-3/TRBV12-4; J: TRBJ2-4; DNA: TGTGCCAGCAGTTTACTAGCGGTAGCCAAAAACATTCAGTACTTC; CDR3: CASSLLAVAKNIQYF
size: many; D: .; V: TRBV7-6; J: TRBJ2-5; DNA: TGTGCCAGCAGCCCCACAGTGGTACAAGAGACCCAGTACTTC; CDR3: CASSPTVVQETQYF
size: .; D: .; V: TRBV28; J: TRBJ1-1; DNA: TGTGTCAGTTCGGACGGCAGGGCTCGGACTGAAGCTTTCTTT; CDR3: CVSSDGRARTEAFF
size: .; D: .; V: TRBV28; J: TRBJ2-3; DNA: TGTGCCAGCAGTTTATCTGGGCCGGGAGCAGATACGCAGTATTTT; CDR3: CASSLSGPGADTQYF
size: many; D: .; V: TRBV29-1; J: TRBJ2-1; DNA: TGCAGCGTCCGCCCGGGGGTAGGTGAGCAGTTCTTC; CDR3: CSVRPGVGEQFF
size: .; D: TRBD1; V: TRBV27; J: TRBJ2-7; DNA: TGTGCCAGCAGTGCGGGACAGGAGTCCTACGAGCAGTACTTC; CDR3: CASSAGQESYEQYF
size: few; D: TRBD2; V: TRBV20-1; J: TRBJ2-1; DNA: TGCAGTGCTCCTCGGACTAGCGGGAGCGATGAGCAGTTCTTC; CDR3: CSAPRTSGSDEQFF
size: .; D: TRBD1; V: TRBV25-1; J: TRBJ2-7; DNA: TGTGCCAGCAGTGGACGGGACAGGGGGACCGGGGATCTTTACTACGAGCAGTACTTC; CDR3: CASSGRDRGTGDLYYEQYF
size: many; D: .; V: TRBV6-2/TRBV6-3; J: TRBJ2-7; DNA: TGTGCCAGCAGTTACTCGAGGGAGCAGTACTTC; CDR3: CASSYSREQYF
size: few; D: .; V: TRBV19; J: TRBJ2-4; DNA: TGTGCCAGTAAGGAGAGGGGAAACATTCAGTACTTC; CDR3: CASKERGNIQYF
size: few; D: .; V: TRBV4-3; J: TRBJ1-1; DNA: TGCGCCAGCAGCGAAGAATGGGGGGCCCAATACTCTGAAGCTTTCTTT; CDR3: CASSEEWGAQYSEAFF
size: .; D: TRBD2; V: TRBV14; J: TRBJ2-7; DNA: TGTGCCAGCAGCCAGAAGACTAGCGGGAAGGTGTACGAGCAGTACTTC; CDR3: CASSQKTSGKVYEQYF
size: .; D: TRBD1; V: TRBV19; J: TRBJ2-4; DNA: TGTGCCAGCCGGGACAGGGTAGACATTCAGTACTTC; CDR3: CASRDRVDIQYF
size: many; D: .; V: TRBV19; J: TRBJ1-5; DNA: TGTGCCAGTAGTAACGGACGACAGCCCCAGCATTTT; CDR3: CASSNGRQPQHF
size: many; D: TRBD1; V: TRBV20-1; J: TRBJ2-3; DNA: TGCAGTGCTACCCTCCCGGGACAGGGAGGCACAGATACGCAGTATTTT; CDR3: CSATLPGQGGTDTQYF
size: .; D: .; V: TRBV6-2/TRBV6-3; J: TRBJ2-1; DNA: TGTGCCAGCAGTTACTCGATAGGCAATGAGCAGTTCTTC; CDR3: CASSYSIGNEQFF
size: few; D: TRBD1; V: TRBV20-1; J: TRBJ2-7; DNA: TGCAGTGCTAGAGTCCCTGGACAGGCCCACGAGCAGTACTTC; CDR3: CSARVPGQAHEQYF
size: few; D: TRBD2; V: TRBV7-6; J: TRBJ2-3; DNA: TGTGCCAGCAGCTTAGAGCGGGAGACAGATACGCAGTATTTT; CDR3: CASSLERETDTQYF
size: .; D: .; V: TRBV11-2; J: TRBJ2-5; DNA: TGTGCCAGCAGCTTATCGTTACAGAGAATTCAAGAGACCCAGTACTTC; CDR3: CASSLSLQRIQETQYF
size: many; D: .; V: TRBV7-8; J: TRBJ2-3; DNA: TGTGCCAGCAGCCAAGAGGATAGGGGAAGCACAGATACGCAGTATTTT; CDR3: CASSQEDRGSTDTQYF
size: few; D: .; V: TRBV7-2; J: TRBJ2-3; DNA: TGTGCCAGCAGCTTAGCGGGACGCACAGATACGCAGTATTTT; CDR3: CASSLAGRTDTQYF
size: few; D: TRBD2; V: TRBV15; J: TRBJ2-7; DNA: TGTGCCACCAGCGGCGGACTAGCGGGGATTAGCTCCTACGAGCAGTACTTC; CDR3: CATSGGLAGISSYEQYF
size: few; D: .; V: TRBV14; J: TRBJ2-3; DNA: TGTGCCAGCGGCAAGGGGTTTGAGGGCCTCGGAGATACGCAGTATTTT; CDR3: CASGKGFEGLGDTQYF
size: many; D: TRBD1; V: TRBV7-9; J: TRBJ1-4; DNA: TGTGCCAGCAGCCCGGGACAGACTTATGCAACTAATGAAAAACTGTTTTTT; CDR3: CASSPGQTYATNEKLFF
size: many; D: .; V: TRBV28; J: TRBJ1-4; DNA: TGTGCCAGCAGTTTCAACGGTCGGGAAAAACTGTTTTTT; CDR3: CASSFNGREKLFF
size: .; D: .; V: TRBV19; J: TRBJ1-5; DNA: TGTGCCAGTAGTATAGCGGGGGGTCAGCCCCAGCATTTT; CDR3: CASSIAGGQPQHF
size: few; D: TRBD2; V: TRBV7-9; J: TRBJ2-7; DNA: TGTGCCAGCAGCTTAGCGACACTAGCGGGAGTACAATTC; CDR3: CASSLATLAGVQF
size: few; D: .; V: TRBV6-1; J: TRBJ2-7; DNA: TGTGCCAGCAGTGCGCAGGGGGGGAGGTCCTACGAGCAGTACTTC; CDR3: CASSAQGGRSYEQYF
size: few; D: .; V: TRBV24-1; J: TRBJ2-1; DNA: TGTGCCACCAGTGATTGGGACGCCGTCAATGAGCAGTTCTTC; CDR3: CATSDWDAVNEQFF
size: .; D: TRBD1; V: TRBV11-2; J: TRBJ2-2; DNA: TGTGCCAGCAGCTTGAACAGGGGGCAATCCGGGGAGCTGTTTTTT; CDR3: CASSLNRGQSGELFF
size: few; D: .; V: TRBV5-5; J: TRBJ2-1; DNA: TGTGCCAGCAGCTTGGCGCTAGTCTCCTACAATGAGCAGTTCTTC; CDR3: CASSLALVSYNEQFF
size: few; D: TRBD2; V: TRBV20-1; J: TRBJ2-2; DNA: TGCAGTGCTACCTTACTAGCGGGAGATGGGCTGTTTTTT; CDR3: CSATLLAGDGLFF
size: many; D: .; V: TRBV12-3/TRBV12-4; J: TRBJ2-1; DNA: TGTGCCAGCAGTTTCCGGTCCGGGGGTCTTCACAATGAGCAGTTCTTC; CDR3: CASSFRSGGLHNEQFF
size: many; D: TRBD1; V: TRBV20-1; J: TRBJ2-4; DNA: TGCAGTGCTACACTGACAGGGGATATTCAGTACTTC; CDR3: CSATLTGDIQYF
size: many; D: TRBD1; V: TRBV2; J: TRBJ2-2; DNA: TGTGCCAGCAATGGGGACAGGGGTCGTTCTTGGGACACCGGGGAGCTGTTTTTT; CDR3: CASNGDRGRSWDTGELFF
size: .; D: .; V: TRBV28; J: TRBJ2-2; DNA: TGTGCCAGCAGTCCCCGCCGGGAGCTGTTTTTT; CDR3: CASSPRRELFF
size: many; D: TRBD2; V: TRBV7-2; J: TRBJ2-3; DNA: TGTGCCAGCAGCAAGGGGACTAGCGGGAGGCTTACCACAGATACGCAGTATTTT; CDR3: CASSKGTSGRLTTDTQYF
size: many; D: TRBD1; V: TRBV29-1; J: TRBJ2-7; DNA: TGCAGCGTTGGAGGCCCGGGACAGGCTTCCTACGAGCAGTACTTC; CDR3: CSVGGPGQASYEQYF
size: few; D: .; V: TRBV18; J: TRBJ2-7; DNA: TGTGCCAGCTCATCCGCCCCGGGAAGCTCCTACGAGCAGTACTTC; CDR3: CASSSAPGSSYEQYF
size: .; D: .; V: TRBV29-1; J: TRBJ2-4; DNA: TGCAGCGTGAGTGCGGCAGGGGGGGCCAAAAACATTCAGTACTTC; CDR3: CSVSAAGGAKNIQYF
size: .; D: TRBD2; V: TRBV19; J: TRBJ2-1; DNA: TGTGCCTCCACGACTAGCGGGACTTCCTCCTTTAGGAATGAGCAGTTCTTC; CDR3: CASTTSGTSSFRNEQFF
size: many; D: TRBD2; V: TRBV5-1; J: TRBJ2-1; DNA: TGCGCCAGCAGCACTGCGCCCGGGACTAGGCTCGCCGCTGGCGATGAGCAGTTCTTC; CDR3: CASSTAPGTRLAAGDEQFF
size: few; D: TRBD2; V: TRBV2; J: TRBJ2-3; DNA: TGTGCCAGCAGTGTGACTAGCGCGGGCGATACGCAGTATTTT; CDR3: CASSVTSAGDTQYF
size: few; D: TRBD2; V: TRBV29-1; J: TRBJ2-3; DNA: TGCAGCGTTGATGGAGTAGCGGGGACCCCAGATACGCAGTATTTT; CDR3: CSVDGVAGTPDTQYF
size: many; D: TRBD1; V: TRBV5-1; J: TRBJ2-2; DNA: TGCGCCAGCAGCTTGGCCGAAGGGGGCGCGAGCACCGGGGAGCTGTTTTTT; CDR3: CASSLAEGGASTGELFF
size: many; D: TRBD1; V: TRBV5-1; J: TRBJ2-3; DNA: TGCGCCAGCAGCTTGGGACAGGGGGCAGATACGCAGTATTTT; CDR3: CASSLGQGADTQYF
size: few; D: TRBD2; V: TRBV20-1; J: TRBJ2-3; DNA: TGCAGTGCTAGACTTACCCCCAGGGCTAGCGGGTTCACAGATACGCAGTATTTT; CDR3: CSARLTPRASGFTDTQYF
size: .; D: TRBD1; V: TRBV19; J: TRBJ2-1; DNA: TGTGCCAGTAGCTCTGACAGGGAGACCTACAATGAGCAGTTCTTC; CDR3: CASSSDRETYNEQFF
size: few; D: .; V: TRBV4-1; J: TRBJ2-2; DNA: TGCGCCAGCAGCCAAGAACCGCTAGTTACCGGGGAGCTGTTTTTT; CDR3: CASSQEPLVTGELFF
size: many; D: TRBD2; V: TRBV28; J: TRBJ2-3; DNA: TGTGCCAGCAGCTTAGCGGGGAGCACAGATACGCAGTATTTT; CDR3: CASSLAGSTDTQYF
size: .; D: .; V: TRBV11-3; J: TRBJ2-3; DNA: TGTGCCAGCAGCTTCGGGGCAACCCCTAGCACAGATACGCAGTATTTT; CDR3: CASSFGATPSTDTQYF
size: many; D: TRBD1; V: TRBV12-3/TRBV12-4; J: TRBJ2-7; DNA: TGTGCCAGCAGCCCAGGGGGTCCCTACGAGCAGTACTTC; CDR3: CASSPGGPYEQYF